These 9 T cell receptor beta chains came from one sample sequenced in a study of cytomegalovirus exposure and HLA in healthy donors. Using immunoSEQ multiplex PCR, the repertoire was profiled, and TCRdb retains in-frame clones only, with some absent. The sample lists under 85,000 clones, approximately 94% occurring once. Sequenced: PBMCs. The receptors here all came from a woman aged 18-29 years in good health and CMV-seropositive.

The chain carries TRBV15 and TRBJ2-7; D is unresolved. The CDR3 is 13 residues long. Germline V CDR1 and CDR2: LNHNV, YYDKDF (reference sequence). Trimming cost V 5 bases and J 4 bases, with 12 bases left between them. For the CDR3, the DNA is TGTGCCACCAGCCCACGTACCGGGTACGAGCAGTACTTC. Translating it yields CATSPRTGYEQYF.

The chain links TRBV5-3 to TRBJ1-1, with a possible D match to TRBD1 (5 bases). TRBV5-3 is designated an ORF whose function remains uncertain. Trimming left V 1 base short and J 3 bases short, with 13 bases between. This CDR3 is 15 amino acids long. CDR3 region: CARSLWQGWDTEAFF. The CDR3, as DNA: TGTGCCAGAAGCTTGTGGCAGGGTTGGGACACTGAAGCTTTCTTT.

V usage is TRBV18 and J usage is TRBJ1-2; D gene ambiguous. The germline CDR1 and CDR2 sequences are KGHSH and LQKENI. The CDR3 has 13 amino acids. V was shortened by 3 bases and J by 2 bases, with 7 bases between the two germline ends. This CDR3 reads CASSPEANYGYTF. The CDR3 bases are TGTGCCAGCTCACCGGAGGCGAACTATGGCTACACCTTC.

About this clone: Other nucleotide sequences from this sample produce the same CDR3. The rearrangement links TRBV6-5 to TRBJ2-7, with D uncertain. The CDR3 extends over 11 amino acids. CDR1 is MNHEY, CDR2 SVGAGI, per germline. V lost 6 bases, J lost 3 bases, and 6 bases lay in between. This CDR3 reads CASRRDYEQYF. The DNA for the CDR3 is TGTGCCAGCAGGAGAGACTACGAGCAGTACTTC.

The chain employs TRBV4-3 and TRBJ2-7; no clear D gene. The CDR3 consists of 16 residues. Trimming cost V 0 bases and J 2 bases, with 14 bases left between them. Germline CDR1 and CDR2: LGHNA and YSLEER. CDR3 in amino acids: CASSQDDQALPYEQYF. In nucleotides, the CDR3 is TGCGCCAGCAGCCAAGATGATCAGGCGCTCCCCTACGAGCAGTACTTC.

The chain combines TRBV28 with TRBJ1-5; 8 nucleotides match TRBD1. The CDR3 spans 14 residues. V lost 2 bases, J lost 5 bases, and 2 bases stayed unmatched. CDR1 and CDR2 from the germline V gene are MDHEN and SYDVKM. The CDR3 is CASSLDRGYQPQHF. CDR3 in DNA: TGTGCCAGCAGTTTAGACAGGGGATATCAGCCCCAGCATTTT.

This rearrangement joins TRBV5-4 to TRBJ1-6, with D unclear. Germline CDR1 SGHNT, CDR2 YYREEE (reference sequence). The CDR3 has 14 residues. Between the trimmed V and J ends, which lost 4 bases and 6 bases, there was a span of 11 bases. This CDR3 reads CASSLDRGNSPLHF. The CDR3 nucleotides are TGTGCCAGCAGCCTGGACCGCGGTAATTCACCCCTCCACTTT.

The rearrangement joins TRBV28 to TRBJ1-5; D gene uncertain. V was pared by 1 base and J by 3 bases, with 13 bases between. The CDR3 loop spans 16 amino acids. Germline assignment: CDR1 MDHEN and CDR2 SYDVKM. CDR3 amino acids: CASSLFAPRDNQPQHF. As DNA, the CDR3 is TGTGCCAGCAGTTTATTCGCCCCGCGGGACAATCAGCCCCAGCATTTT.

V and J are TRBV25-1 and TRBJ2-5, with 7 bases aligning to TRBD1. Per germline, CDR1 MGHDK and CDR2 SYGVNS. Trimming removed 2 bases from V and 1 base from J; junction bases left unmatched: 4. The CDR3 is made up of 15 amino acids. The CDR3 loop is CASSERDSIQETQYF. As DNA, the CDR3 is TGTGCCAGCAGTGAACGGGACAGTATCCAAGAGACCCAGTACTTC.